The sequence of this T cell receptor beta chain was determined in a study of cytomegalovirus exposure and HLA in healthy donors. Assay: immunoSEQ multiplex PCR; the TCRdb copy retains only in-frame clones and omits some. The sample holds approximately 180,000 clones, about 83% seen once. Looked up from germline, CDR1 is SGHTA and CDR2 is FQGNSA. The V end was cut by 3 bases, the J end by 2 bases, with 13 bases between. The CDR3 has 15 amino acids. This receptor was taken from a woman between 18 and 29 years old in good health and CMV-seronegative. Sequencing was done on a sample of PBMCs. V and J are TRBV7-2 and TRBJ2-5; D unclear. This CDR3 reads CASSFPTKRQETQYF. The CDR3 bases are TGTGCCAGCAGCTTCCCGACCAAGAGGCAAGAGACCCAGTACTTC.